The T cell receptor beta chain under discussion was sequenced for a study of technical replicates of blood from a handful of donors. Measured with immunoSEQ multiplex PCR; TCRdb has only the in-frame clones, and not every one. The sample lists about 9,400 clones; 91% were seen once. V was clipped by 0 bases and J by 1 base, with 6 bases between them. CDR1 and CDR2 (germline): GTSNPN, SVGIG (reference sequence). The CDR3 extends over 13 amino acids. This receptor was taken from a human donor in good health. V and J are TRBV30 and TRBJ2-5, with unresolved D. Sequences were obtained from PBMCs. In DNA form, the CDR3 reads TGTGCCTGGAGTGTACTGCTCCAAGAGACCCAGTACTTC. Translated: CAWSVLLQETQYF.